Listed here are 7 T cell receptor beta chains from one sample, sequenced in a study of early T cells in non-severe SARS-CoV-2 infection. TCRdb itself ran the 5' RACE reads through MiXCR, one entry per CDR3 protein. The table shows about 68,000 distinct CDR3 sequences, with about a tenth occurring only once. Sequenced sample: whole blood. These TCRs come from an adult who was a healthcare worker with PCR-confirmed SARS-CoV-2 infection or an uninfected control (not recorded which).

The V gene is TRBV5-6, the J gene TRBJ1-1; D gene ambiguous. Trimming took off 4 bases at V and 0 bases at J, with 7 bases between the two ends. CDR3 length equals 13 residues. Germline-derived CDR1 and CDR2 are SGHDT and YYEEEE. In nucleotides, the CDR3 is TGTGCCAGCAGCGCCAAAATGAACACTGAAGCTTTCTTT. Residues: CASSAKMNTEAFF.

This clonotype was counted only a few times. The gene calls are TRBV6-6 and TRBJ2-1; tentative D call: TRBD2 (6 bases). The germline gives CDR1 MNHNY, CDR2 SVGAGI (reference sequence). This CDR3 region has 11 residues. V dropped 8 bases and J dropped 12 bases, with 14 bases sitting between them. The CDR3 loop reads CASSTRGGQFF. CDR3 DNA: TGTGCCAGCTCTACGAGGGGAGGGCAGTTCTTC.

Ten or more counts support this clonotype. The gene calls are TRBV10-2 and TRBJ1-3; 7 bases fit TRBD1. From germline, CDR1 is WSHSY and CDR2 SAAADI. CDR3 length: 14 residues. V lost 7 bases to trimming and J lost 2 bases; unmatched junction nucleotides: 5. DNA for the CDR3: TGCGCCAGCAAATCTCAGGGGGCTGGAAACACCATATATTTT. Encoded protein: CASKSQGAGNTIYF.

This clonotype appeared a few times. J is TRBJ2-6 and V is TRBV7-9; D ambiguous. From germline, CDR1 is SEHNR and CDR2 FQNEAQ (reference sequence). The CDR3 loop spans 14 amino acids. V lost 10 bases, J lost 1 base, and 11 bases lay in between. CDR3 sequence reads: CATANWSGANVLTF. In nucleotides, the CDR3 is TGTGCCACCGCGAATTGGTCTGGGGCCAACGTCCTGACTTTC.

There are a few counts of this clonotype. This chain connects TRBV6-2 or TRBV6-3 to TRBJ2-7; D gene uncertain. CDR3 length equals 11 residues. Looked up from germline, CDR1 is MNHEY and CDR2 is SVGEGT. V was shortened by 5 bases and J by 4 bases, with 6 bases between the two germline ends. As DNA, the CDR3 is TGTGCCAGCAGTCAACAATACGAGCAGTACTTC. Protein product: CASSQQYEQYF.

The table lists this clonotype with many counts. The V gene is TRBV9, the J gene TRBJ2-5, with unresolved D. The CDR3 extends over 13 amino acids. The germline V gene encodes CDR1 SGDLS and CDR2 YYNGEE. Trimming took 2 bases from V and 9 from J, leaving 14 bases between them. CDR3 sequence reads: CASSVGDSRPQYF. The DNA of the CDR3 is TGTGCCAGCAGCGTCGGAGACTCCAGACCCCAGTACTTC.

This clonotype was detected only a few times. The rearrangement joins TRBV4-1 to TRBJ2-1, with a possible D match to TRBD1 (8 bases). The V and J ends lost 4 bases and 9 bases respectively, with 16 bases between them. From germline, CDR1 is MGHRA and CDR2 YSYEKL. The CDR3 is 14 amino acids. The CDR3 here is CASSLGTGGSEQFF. The DNA for the CDR3 is TGCGCCAGCAGCCTAGGGACAGGCGGGAGTGAGCAGTTCTTC.